Presented here are 8 T cell receptor beta chains from one specimen sequenced in a study of cytomegalovirus exposure and HLA in healthy donors. Both 60 Vbeta primers and 13 Jbeta primers went into the PCR. Produced via immunoSEQ multiplex PCR; TCRdb's table is partial and in-frame only. The sample holds under 200,000 clones, more than 65% seen once. The sequencing sample was made of PBMCs. These receptors were taken from a man in his forties in good health and CMV-seropositive.

This chain uses TRBV29-1 with TRBJ2-3, with D possibly being TRBD1 (5 bases). The CDR3 is made up of 14 amino acids. Trimming pared 7 bases from V and 4 bases from J, leaving 18 bases between. Germline V gene data show CDR1 as SQVTM and CDR2 as ANQGSEA. This CDR3 reads CSGLKTQGPDTQYF. The CDR3, as DNA: TGCAGCGGTTTAAAAACCCAGGGCCCAGATACGCAGTATTTT.

This clone was picked up one time. The chain links TRBV6-1 to TRBJ1-2, with 10 bases lining up with TRBD1. CDR3 size: 13 residues. CDR1 is MNHNS and CDR2 is SASEGT in the germline V gene. V shed 10 bases, J shed 7 bases, and the junction held 9 bases outside the gene matches. Written as DNA, the CDR3 is TGTGCCACCGGGGGGGACAGGGGAGTTGGCTACACCTTC. Translating it yields CATGGDRGVGYTF.

The chain employs TRBV4-3 and TRBJ1-6; D is undetermined. Looked up from germline, CDR1 is LGHNA and CDR2 is YSLEER. This CDR3 contains 16 residues. V lost 3 bases and J 1 base, leaving 10 bases between the germline ends. The CDR3 DNA sequence: TGCGCCAGCAGCCAGACTCTAGTATCCTATAATTCACCCCTCCACTTT. Residues: CASSQTLVSYNSPLHF.

The J gene is TRBJ1-1, the V gene TRBV6-6; D is uncertain. Germline loops: CDR1 MNHNY, CDR2 SVGAGI (reference sequence). CDR3 length equals 14 residues. The V end lost 5 bases, the J end lost 3 bases, and 13 bases lay between the germline ends. CDR3 loop: CASSLREEDTEAFF. For the CDR3, the DNA is TGTGCCAGCAGTCTGCGGGAGGAGGACACTGAAGCTTTCTTT.

This chain links TRBV27 with TRBJ2-1; TRBD2 agrees at 9 bases. The V and J ends lost 8 bases and 2 bases, in that order; junction bases with no gene match: 10. Looked up from germline, CDR1 is MNHEY and CDR2 is SMNVEV (reference sequence). The CDR3 has 16 amino acids. The chain's CDR3 is CASRPKGGRAYNEQFF. The CDR3 DNA reads TGTGCCAGCCGACCAAAGGGCGGGAGGGCCTACAATGAGCAGTTCTTC.

The V call is TRBV5-1, the J call TRBJ2-5; 10 bases match TRBD2. The CDR3 length is 17 residues. Germline-derived CDR1 and CDR2 are SGHRS and YFSETQ. With 0 bases clipped from V and 4 bases from J, the junction kept 9 bases outside the gene matches. DNA of the CDR3: TGCGCCAGCAGCTTGGCCCCATACCGACTAGCGGGAGAGACCCAGTACTTC. It translates to CASSLAPYRLAGETQYF.

V gene TRBV6-5 combines with J gene TRBJ2-5; 8 positions agree with TRBD1. V trimming: 4 bases; J trimming: 2 bases; junction bases outside the gene matches: 3. Germline CDR1 is MNHEY and CDR2 is SVGAGI. The CDR3 runs to 14 residues. The CDR3 spells CASSSTGGQETQYF. In nucleotides, the CDR3 is TGTGCCAGCAGTTCCACAGGGGGGCAAGAGACCCAGTACTTC.

V is TRBV15 and J is TRBJ2-7; 10 positions agree with TRBD2. The CDR3 has 16 residues. The ends lost 2 bases at V and 9 bases at J; junction bases unmatched: 13. Germline CDR1 is LNHNV and CDR2 is YYDKDF (reference sequence). CDR3 nucleotides: TGTGCCACCAGCAGATCTATGGGACTAGCGCCCCGAGGGCAGTACTTC. Protein sequence: CATSRSMGLAPRGQYF.